These 16 T cell receptor beta chains came from one sample sequenced in a study of cytomegalovirus exposure and HLA in healthy donors. The PCR employed 60 Vbeta primers together with 13 Jbeta primers. Sequenced by immunoSEQ multiplex PCR; TCRdb stores in-frame clones only, minus some. The table records 250,000 to 350,000 clones, under 80% of them present only once. The sample consisted of PBMCs. Source of these receptors: a female donor in good health and CMV-seronegative.

The chain has TRBV7-9 and TRBJ1-5; D is perhaps TRBD1 (5 bases). V shed 5 bases and J shed 4 bases, with 9 bases lying between them. Germline V gives CDR1 SEHNR, CDR2 FQNEAQ (reference sequence). This CDR3 is 13 amino acids long. The CDR3, as DNA: TGTGCCAGCAGCCGATCAGGGAATCAGCCCCAGCATTTT. This translates into CASSRSGNQPQHF.

This chain's CDR3 is CASSETDTDTQYF. The CDR3 DNA follows: TGTGCCAGCAGTGAAACAGATACAGATACGCAGTATTTT. The chain combines TRBV6-1 with TRBJ2-3; D not resolved. The CDR3 is 13 amino acids. The V gene lost 2 bases and the J gene lost 3 bases, with 6 bases spanning the gap. The germline V gene encodes CDR1 MNHNS and CDR2 SASEGT.

The rearrangement links TRBV30 to TRBJ2-7; 9 nucleotides line up with TRBD2. Germline assignment: CDR1 GTSNPN and CDR2 SVGIG (reference sequence). After removal of 3 bases from V and 7 bases from J, the junction contained 7 bases not matched to a gene. The CDR3 has 13 residues. The CDR3 loop reads CAWSNSGSGEQYF. CDR3 in DNA: TGTGCCTGGAGCAATAGCGGGAGCGGGGAGCAGTACTTC. The full variable domain, its missing parts supplied by reference TRBV30 and TRBJ2-7, is SQTIHQWPATLVQPVGSPLSLECTVEGTSNPNLYWYRQAAGRGLQLLFYSVGIGQISSEVPQNLSASRPQDRQFILSSKKLLLSDSGFYLCAWSNSGSGEQYFGPGTRLTVT.

The chain employs TRBV6-1 and TRBJ2-1, with D uncertain. Trimming pared 4 bases from V and 4 bases from J, leaving 5 bases between. The germline CDR1 and CDR2 sequences are MNHNS and SASEGT. This CDR3 contains 12 residues. As DNA, the CDR3 is TGTGCCAGCAGTGGTAATTACAATGAGCAGTTCTTC. Protein: CASSGNYNEQFF.

The chain links TRBV30 to TRBJ2-5, with 8 bases aligning to TRBD1. This CDR3 comprises 18 residues. The ends lost 3 bases at V and 5 bases at J; junction bases unmatched: 20. Germline lookup yields CDR1 GTSNPN and CDR2 SVGIG (reference sequence). The CDR3 loop reads CAWRLGEAGGGTEETQYF. In DNA, the CDR3 is TGTGCCTGGAGGTTAGGAGAGGCAGGGGGCGGGACGGAGGAGACCCAGTACTTC.

This clone was seen only a few times. V gene TRBV7-2 combines with J gene TRBJ2-2; possible D gene TRBD2, 5 bases. Germline-derived CDR1 and CDR2 are SGHTA and FQGNSA. The CDR3 sequence is 14 residues long. Trimming removed 6 bases from V and 8 bases from J, with 16 bases in between. The CDR3 DNA reads as TGTGCCAGCAGGGATACGGGGATTATAGGGGAGCTGTTTTTT. Amino acids: CASRDTGIIGELFF.

The chain has TRBV18 and TRBJ1-2, with 8 bases lining up with TRBD1. This CDR3 has 14 residues. V was clipped by 5 bases and J by 8 bases; unmatched bases: 10. Germline-derived CDR1 and CDR2 are KGHSH and LQKENI. The CDR3 protein is CASSWDRSASGYTF. In DNA, the CDR3 is TGTGCCAGCTCATGGGACAGGTCTGCTAGCGGCTACACCTTC.

This clone has more than one count but fewer than ten. V gene TRBV15 combines with J gene TRBJ2-7; perhaps TRBD1 as D (7 bases). With 1 base removed from V and 3 bases from J, the gap between germline ends came to 13 bases. Looked up from germline, CDR1 is LNHNV and CDR2 is YYDKDF (reference sequence). The CDR3 sequence is 15 residues long. The CDR3 loop reads CATSRGNQGGYEQYF. For the CDR3, the DNA is TGTGCCACCAGCAGAGGAAATCAGGGGGGCTACGAGCAGTACTTC.

In this sample, this clone turned up a few times. This chain uses TRBV6-6 with TRBJ2-7, with D tentatively TRBD2 (6 bases). The germline V gene has CDR1 MNHNY and CDR2 SVGAGI (reference sequence). The CDR3 runs 14 residues. The ends were cut back, 7 bases at V and 7 bases at J, with 20 bases in the middle. CDR3 DNA: TGTGCCAGCATTCGGGGGACGGGGTCGGGGGAGCAGTACTTC. It yields the protein CASIRGTGSGEQYF.

The CDR3 DNA reads as TGTGCCAGCAGCGTGGGGACAGGGGTCGGTCAGCCCCAGCATTTT. Its protein product is CASSVGTGVGQPQHF. This chain links TRBV9 with TRBJ1-5; TRBD1 aligns across 10 bases. After removal of 2 bases from V and 6 bases from J, the junction contained 5 bases not matched to a gene. The germline gives CDR1 SGDLS, CDR2 YYNGEE. The CDR3 is 15 amino acids.

V gene TRBV6-5 combines with J gene TRBJ2-1, with 7 bases identical to TRBD1. From germline, CDR1 is MNHEY and CDR2 SVGAGI. The ends lost 7 bases at V and 2 bases at J; junction bases unmatched: 8. The CDR3 runs to 15 residues. The DNA for the CDR3 is TGTGCCAGCAATACAGGGGATGGCACCTACAATGAGCAGTTCTTC. Amino acids: CASNTGDGTYNEQFF.

The CDR3 here is CASSQFFPGRPKEETQYF. The CDR3 DNA sequence: TGTGCCAGCAGCCAATTTTTCCCTGGGCGTCCGAAGGAAGAGACCCAGTACTTC. V and J are TRBV14 and TRBJ2-5; D unclear. The CDR3 consists of 18 residues. V lost 2 bases and J 3 bases, leaving 22 bases between the germline ends. Germline CDR1 reads SGHDN; CDR2 reads FVKESK.

This clone was seen only once. The chain couples TRBV5-4 to TRBJ1-1; D gene ambiguous. Germline CDR1 and CDR2: SGHNT and YYREEE (reference sequence). Trimming removed 4 bases at V and 1 base at J, with 11 bases between. The length of the CDR3 is 14 residues. Written as DNA, the CDR3 is TGTGCCAGCAGCCCTCAAACCAGGAACACTGAAGCTTTCTTT. Amino acids: CASSPQTRNTEAFF.

The chain is built from TRBV19 and TRBJ1-1; D gene uncertain. The CDR3 is 14 amino acids. Per the germline V gene, CDR1 is LNHDA and CDR2 is SQIVND (reference sequence). The V gene lost 0 bases and the J gene lost 1 base, with 6 bases spanning the gap. The CDR3 protein is CASSIESGNTEAFF. The CDR3 nucleotides are TGTGCCAGTAGTATAGAGTCGGGGAACACTGAAGCTTTCTTT.

The chain couples TRBV11-3 to TRBJ2-5; 15 nucleotides agree with TRBD2. V gave up 8 bases and J gave up 0 bases; unmatched junction bases: 13. This CDR3 is built from 19 residues. Germline assignment: CDR1 SGHNT and CDR2 YENEEA. This CDR3 reads CASPGGTSGRRSDQETQYF. The CDR3, as DNA: TGTGCCAGCCCGGGGGGGACTAGCGGGAGGAGGTCGGACCAAGAGACCCAGTACTTC.

The V gene is TRBV7-9, the J gene TRBJ1-5; 10 nucleotides match TRBD1. Per the germline V gene, CDR1 is SEHNR and CDR2 is FQNEAQ (reference sequence). The CDR3 spans 15 residues. The J segment lost 2 bases and the V segment lost 5 bases, leaving 3 bases of the junction unmatched. CDR3 nucleotide sequence: TGTGCCAGCAGCATTGGGACAGGGGGCAATCAGCCCCAGCATTTT. It is translated as CASSIGTGGNQPQHF.